This T cell receptor beta chain was retrieved from a study of PD-L1 blockade in urothelial cancer. Sequencing used immunoSEQ multiplex PCR; TCRdb keeps in-frame clones, though not all of them. The sample has 45,000 to 50,000 clones, 79% seen once. This sample's time point: pretreatment peripheral blood. This receptor was identified in a man between 65 and 79 years old with urothelial cancer. Here the sequenced sample was PBMCs, taken around atezolizumab (anti-PD-L1) treatment.

The CDR3 DNA reads as TGTGCCAGCAGCTCGACTAGCGGTCCAGATACGCAGTATTTT. This translates into CASSSTSGPDTQYF. This rearrangement joins TRBV7-2 to TRBJ2-3, with 9 bases that match TRBD2. Trimming cost V 4 bases and J 4 bases; bases outside gene matches: 3. The CDR3 is 14 residues long. Germline lookup yields CDR1 SGHTA and CDR2 FQGNSA.